A single sample gave rise to the 31 T cell receptor beta chains below, sequenced in a study of response to subunit inactivated influenza vaccine. TCRdb reprocessed the RT-PCR reads via MiXCR and lists one record per CDR3 protein. The sample holds 500,000 to 550,000 distinct CDR3 sequences, around 7.7% seen once. Specimen: PBMCs from blood, collected around 25 months after vaccination. Every receptor here comes from a man in his fifties or sixties who received an inactivated influenza vaccine.

This clonotype was seen more than once but under ten times. This chain links TRBV11-2 with TRBJ2-3; the D is unclear. V gave up 0 bases and J gave up 3 bases, with 10 bases separating them. The V gene's germline CDR1 is SGHAT and CDR2 FQNNGV. This CDR3 is 15 amino acids long. The CDR3 region is CASSLDFTATDTQYF. In nucleotides, the CDR3 is TGTGCCAGCAGCTTAGATTTTACAGCAACAGATACGCAGTATTTT.

Ten or more counts support this clonotype. The chain uses TRBV20-1 and TRBJ2-3; D gene uncertain. CDR3 size: 14 residues. Trimming shortened V by 3 bases and J by 6 bases, and 16 bases separated the two germline ends. Germline values: CDR1 DFQATT, CDR2 SNEGSKA (reference sequence). The CDR3 region has the DNA TGCAGTGCTAGGGCCGGAAGACGGGTGGATACGCAGTATTTT. Its translation: CSARAGRRVDTQYF.

This clonotype is medium-sized. This chain links TRBV10-3 with TRBJ1-3, with D hard to call. Germline loops: CDR1 ENHRY, CDR2 SYGVKD. Trimming shortened V by 3 bases and J by 0 bases, and 6 bases separated the two germline ends. The CDR3 loop spans 14 amino acids. The chain's CDR3 is CAISESSSGNTIYF. The CDR3 bases are TGTGCCATCAGTGAAAGCAGCTCTGGAAACACCATATATTTT.

The sample holds a few counts of this clonotype. One end of the junction varies from germline; a read error may be responsible. The chain couples TRBV2 to TRBJ2-7; 7 nucleotides agree with TRBD2. Germline CDR1 reads SNHLY; CDR2 reads FYNNEI. The CDR3 has 12 amino acids. CDR3 protein: CASRINPGGYAF. The CDR3 DNA sequence: TGTGCCAGCAGGATCAATCCCGGGGGGTACGCGTTC.

This clonotype was seen more than once but under ten times. The chain uses TRBV7-9 and TRBJ1-1; D call uncertain. Trimming stripped 5 bases from V and 0 bases from J, with 10 bases between. The CDR3 extends over 14 amino acids. Germline values: CDR1 SEHNR, CDR2 FQNEAQ (reference sequence). The CDR3 reads CASSPTELNTEAFF. The CDR3, as DNA: TGTGCCAGCAGCCCGACGGAGCTGAACACTGAAGCTTTCTTT.

There are many counts of this clonotype. The chain is built from TRBV29-1 and TRBJ1-2, with D perhaps matching TRBD1 (5 bases). The germline V gene encodes CDR1 SQVTM and CDR2 ANQGSEA. Trimming left V 7 bases short and J 5 bases short, with 20 bases between. CDR3 length: 14 amino acids. CDR3 nucleotide sequence: TGCAGCGCTCCTCTCCGGGACGGCTTATATGGCTACACCTTC. Translating gives CSAPLRDGLYGYTF.

V usage is TRBV29-1 and J usage is TRBJ2-3; D is possibly TRBD1 or TRBD2 (5 bases each). Trimming took off 5 bases at V and 0 bases at J, with 9 bases between the two ends. Per the germline V gene, CDR1 is SQVTM and CDR2 is ANQGSEA. The CDR3 contains 13 residues. In DNA, the CDR3 is TGCAGCGTTAACCGGGACAGCACAGATACGCAGTATTTT. Translated: CSVNRDSTDTQYF.

This clonotype came up a few times. V gene TRBV2 combines with J gene TRBJ2-2; D gene unclear. The germline V and J ends were trimmed by 6 bases and 1 base, with 6 bases remaining between them. The CDR3 is 13 residues long. Germline-derived CDR1 and CDR2 are SNHLY and FYNNEI. The CDR3 protein is CASRGKNTGELFF. CDR3 nucleotides: TGTGCCAGCAGGGGGAAGAACACCGGGGAGCTGTTTTTT.

The table lists this clonotype with many counts. The V call is TRBV5-5, the J call TRBJ2-4, with 9 bases aligning to TRBD1. CDR3 length equals 12 residues. The V gene end was trimmed by 4 bases and the J gene end by 8 bases; junction bases not matched to a gene: 1. Germline V CDR1 and CDR2: SGHKS, YYEKEE (reference sequence). The CDR3 loop reads CASSRDRDIQYF. DNA of the CDR3: TGTGCCAGCAGCCGGGACAGGGACATTCAGTACTTC.

The V gene is TRBV6-2 or TRBV6-3, the J gene TRBJ2-3, with 7 positions matching TRBD1. V shed 2 bases and J 2 bases; nucleotides not matched to a gene: 10. From germline, CDR1 is MNHEY and CDR2 SVGEGT. The CDR3 runs to 17 residues. CDR3 region: CASSYTPQGRFTDTQYF. As DNA, the CDR3 is TGTGCCAGCAGTTACACCCCACAGGGGCGCTTCACAGATACGCAGTATTTT.

This clonotype was observed a handful of times. The gene calls are TRBV6-5 and TRBJ2-7; D is unresolved. The CDR3 has 14 amino acids. Trimming stripped 0 bases from V and 0 bases from J, with 6 bases between. CDR1 is MNHEY and CDR2 is SVGAGI in the germline V gene. The CDR3 spells CASSYSRTSYEQYF. Written as DNA, the CDR3 is TGTGCCAGCAGTTACTCCCGGACCTCCTACGAGCAGTACTTC.

This clonotype occurred a few times. This chain connects TRBV10-3 to TRBJ1-2, with 7 bases fitting TRBD1. The V and J ends lost 2 bases and 4 bases, in that order; junction bases with no gene match: 7. Per germline, CDR1 ENHRY and CDR2 SYGVKD. The CDR3 is 15 amino acids. DNA of the CDR3: TGTGCCATCAGTGAGGCCGGGACAGCCTTCTATGGCTACACCTTC. Residues: CAISEAGTAFYGYTF.

The gene calls are TRBV6-5 and TRBJ1-2; no clear D. CDR3 length equals 13 residues. CDR1 and CDR2 (germline): MNHEY, SVGAGI. The V gene lost 3 bases and the J gene lost 7 bases, with 12 bases spanning the gap. CDR3 DNA sequence: TGTGCCAGCAGTTATCGGGGAACATCTGGCTACACCTTC. Residues: CASSYRGTSGYTF.

There are a few counts of this clonotype. The chain joins TRBV29-1 to TRBJ2-5; 10 bases are shared with TRBD1. J was trimmed by 0 bases and V by 5 bases; bases with no gene match: 6. The CDR3 length is 15 residues. Germline V lookup: CDR1 SQVTM, CDR2 ANQGSEA. CDR3 sequence: CSVTWGQGNQETQYF. The DNA of the CDR3 is TGCAGCGTTACCTGGGGACAGGGGAACCAAGAGACCCAGTACTTC.

This clonotype has more than one count but fewer than ten. This chain links TRBV9 with TRBJ1-1; TRBD1 aligns across 8 bases. The CDR3 consists of 16 residues. After removal of 7 bases from V and 5 bases from J, the junction contained 16 bases not matched to a gene. Germline V lookup: CDR1 SGDLS, CDR2 YYNGEE. CDR3 DNA sequence: TGTGCCAGCTCAAAGGATGCAGGGGGCTCGTGGACTGAAGCTTTCTTT. The encoded protein is CASSKDAGGSWTEAFF.

The V gene is TRBV5-5, the J gene TRBJ2-1; perhaps TRBD2 as D (5 bases). From germline, CDR1 is SGHKS and CDR2 YYEKEE (reference sequence). The CDR3 has 16 residues. Trimming took 4 bases from V and 0 from J, leaving 14 bases between them. Here the CDR3 DNA reads TGTGCCAGCAGCCGCCGGGGAGTGATCTCCTACAATGAGCAGTTCTTC. It encodes CASSRRGVISYNEQFF.

The chain combines TRBV19 with TRBJ2-2; D gene uncertain. Per the germline V gene, CDR1 is LNHDA and CDR2 is SQIVND (reference sequence). There are 13 residues in the CDR3. Trimming left V 3 bases short and J 1 base short, with 3 bases between. CDR3 DNA: TGTGCCAGTAGTATTATGAACACCGGGGAGCTGTTTTTT. This gives the protein CASSIMNTGELFF.

The chain carries TRBV5-1 and TRBJ2-5; a possible D gene is TRBD2 (5 bases). Trimming cost V 1 base and J 5 bases, with 21 bases left between them. CDR1 SGHRS and CDR2 YFSETQ come from the germline V gene. This CDR3 contains 17 residues. This CDR3 is CASSLQPRTLTGETQYF. The CDR3 region has the DNA TGCGCCAGCAGCTTGCAGCCGAGGACTCTAACGGGGGAGACCCAGTACTTC.

At least ten counts were recorded for this clonotype. V is TRBV10-2 and J is TRBJ2-7; D possibly matches TRBD1 or TRBD2 (5 bases each). Between the trimmed V and J ends, which lost 3 bases and 7 bases, there was a span of 19 bases. The CDR3 contains 15 residues. Germline V CDR1 and CDR2: WSHSY, SAAADI. This CDR3 reads CASSDPPGSSGEQYF. CDR3 coding DNA: TGCGCCAGCAGTGATCCGCCAGGGTCTTCGGGGGAGCAGTACTTC.

This chain links TRBV20-1 with TRBJ1-2; unclear D gene. CDR3 size: 15 residues. Germline V gene lookup returns CDR1 DFQATT and CDR2 SNEGSKA (reference sequence). V lost 0 bases, J lost 1 base, and 12 bases lay in between. The CDR3 DNA reads as TGCAGTGCTAGAGATCTCGGGGAATATAACTATGGCTACACCTTC. It is translated as CSARDLGEYNYGYTF.

J is TRBJ1-6 and V is TRBV7-2, with D hard to call. The CDR3 is 16 residues long. Germline CDR1 is SGHTA and CDR2 is FQGNSA. V lost 0 bases to trimming and J lost 3 bases, with 9 bases between them. The CDR3 DNA reads TGTGCCAGCAGCTTAGCAGGTTCCCTCTATAATTCACCCCTCCACTTT. Amino acid sequence: CASSLAGSLYNSPLHF. Drawing the rest from reference TRBV7-2 and TRBJ1-6, the complete variable domain is GAGVSQSPSNKVTEKGKDVELRCDPISGHTALYWYRQSLGQGLEFLIYFQGNSAPDKSGLPSDRFSAERTGGSVSTLTIQRTQQEDSAVYLCASSLAGSLYNSPLHFGNGTRLTVT.

This clonotype was detected ten times or more. The chain has TRBV5-4 and TRBJ2-3; D may be TRBD2 (6 bases). CDR1 is SGHNT, CDR2 YYREEE, per germline (reference sequence). The CDR3 spans 15 residues. With 3 bases removed from V and 0 bases from J, the gap between germline ends came to 11 bases. CDR3 nucleotides: TGTGCCAGCAGCTGGAGGGGAACTAGCACAGATACGCAGTATTTT. Its protein product is CASSWRGTSTDTQYF.

This clonotype came up many times. This chain joins TRBV7-3 and TRBJ2-3, with 9 bases aligning to TRBD2. The CDR3 is 15 amino acids. Per the germline V gene, CDR1 is SGHTA and CDR2 is FQGTGA. Unmatched junction bases numbered 6, after V lost 5 bases and J lost 3 bases. DNA of the CDR3: TGTGCCAGCAGCCAAACGGGACTAGCAACAGATACGCAGTATTTT. This encodes CASSQTGLATDTQYF.

The CDR3 coding sequence is TGTGCCAGCAGTTTGGACGGGACAGGGGGCGATTTTGCTTTCTTT. Its translation is CASSLDGTGGDFAFF. The rearrangement uses TRBV12-3 or TRBV12-4 and TRBJ1-1; 12 positions agree with TRBD1. Trimming at V came to 3 bases and at J to 11 bases, leaving 10 bases not matched to a gene. This CDR3 spans 15 amino acids.

The V gene is TRBV3-1, the J gene TRBJ2-3, with 9 bases matching TRBD1. The CDR3 loop spans 15 amino acids. V lost 3 bases, J lost 6 bases, and 7 bases stayed unmatched. Germline assignment: CDR1 LGHDT and CDR2 YNNKEL (reference sequence). The DNA of the CDR3 is TGTGCCAGCAGCCACTCCGGGACAGGGATGGATACGCAGTATTTT. This sequence encodes CASSHSGTGMDTQYF.

In this sample, this clonotype turned up a few times. The rearrangement uses TRBV6-1 and TRBJ1-3; D gene unclear. CDR1 and CDR2 (germline): MNHNS, SASEGT. The CDR3 is 12 amino acids. V gave up 11 bases and J gave up 4 bases, with 12 bases separating them. The CDR3 DNA reads as TGTGCCGTAAAGTCGGACGGAAACACCATATATTTT. As protein: CAVKSDGNTIYF.

This clonotype was detected only a few times. The chain has TRBV12-3 or TRBV12-4 and TRBJ1-2; 7 bases are a match to TRBD1. The CDR3 extends over 16 amino acids. The trim removed 6 bases at V and 4 bases at J, leaving 14 bases unmatched. CDR3 loop: CASRRSNRDRRYGYTF. The CDR3 bases are TGTGCCAGCAGAAGGAGCAACCGGGACAGACGCTATGGCTACACCTTC.

This clonotype occurred many times. This sequence joins TRBV18 and TRBJ2-3; 7 bases are a match to TRBD2. Losses at the gene ends were 3 bases for V and 7 bases for J; bases not matched to a gene: 19. The germline V gene encodes CDR1 KGHSH and CDR2 LQKENI. The CDR3 extends over 18 amino acids. The CDR3 protein is CASSPPGTSVLGRNTQYF. The DNA of the CDR3 is TGTGCCAGCTCACCTCCAGGTACTAGCGTTTTGGGGAGGAATACGCAGTATTTT.

V and J are TRBV4-1 and TRBJ1-2, with 9 bases that match TRBD1. CDR1 and CDR2 (germline): MGHRA, YSYEKL. Trimming cost V 0 bases and J 2 bases; bases outside gene matches: 4. The CDR3 is made up of 16 amino acids. The CDR3 region is CASSQDPGQGNYGYTF. The CDR3, as DNA: TGCGCCAGCAGCCAAGATCCGGGACAGGGAAACTATGGCTACACCTTC.

This clonotype has a handful of counts. The chain links TRBV10-3 to TRBJ2-1; 11 bases map to TRBD1. With V trimmed by 8 bases and J by 6 bases, 6 bases remained unmatched. Germline CDR1 is ENHRY and CDR2 is SYGVKD. CDR3 size: 14 residues. The CDR3 loop is CAIDTGTGGNEQFF. CDR3 DNA sequence: TGTGCCATCGATACGGGGACAGGGGGCAATGAGCAGTTCTTC.

This clonotype was found a few times. The V and J genes are TRBV9 and TRBJ2-3; D might be TRBD2 (5 bases). CDR1 SGDLS and CDR2 YYNGEE come from the germline V gene. CDR3 length: 17 amino acids. Trimming left V 0 bases short and J 4 bases short, with 18 bases between. The CDR3 is CASSVATLPGGADTQYF. The CDR3 region has the DNA TGTGCCAGCAGCGTAGCTACTCTACCCGGAGGAGCAGATACGCAGTATTTT.